A single sample is the source of the 7 T cell receptor beta chains below, sequenced in a study of blood T cell repertoires in COVID-19. TCRdb's copy holds only in-frame clones and misses some; the assay was immunoSEQ multiplex PCR. The sample holds 56,000 or so clones, over 75% seen once. Sequencing used peripheral blood. The receptors were gathered from a human donor in a cohort sampled during active COVID-19.

This chain links TRBV3-1 (or the pseudogene TRBV3-2) with TRBJ2-7; TRBD2 agrees at 7 bases. Trimming at V came to 1 base and at J to 4 bases, leaving 13 bases not matched to a gene. This CDR3 is 17 amino acids long. Germline CDR1 LGHDT, CDR2 YNNKEL (reference sequence). In DNA form, the CDR3 reads TGTGCCAGCAGCCAAGGATATAGTGCGGGAGCTTGGTACGAGCAGTACTTC. Translated: CASSQGYSAGAWYEQYF.

This chain uses TRBV7-2 with TRBJ2-5, with 9 bases that match TRBD2. The CDR3 has 17 residues. Germline assignment: CDR1 SGHTA and CDR2 FQGNSA. J gave up 2 bases and V 2 bases, and 9 bases lay outside the gene matches. CDR3 in DNA: TGTGCCAGCAGCTTAACATTAGCGGGAGCGGGACAAGAGACCCAGTACTTC. This codes for CASSLTLAGAGQETQYF.

The chain uses TRBV19 and TRBJ1-1; tentatively, D is TRBD1 (6 bases). The length of the CDR3 is 15 residues. Trimming pared 4 bases from V and 1 base from J, leaving 13 bases between. Germline CDR1 is LNHDA and CDR2 is SQIVND (reference sequence). Here the CDR3 reads CASSTWGGQNTEAFF. The DNA for the CDR3 is TGTGCCAGTAGTACCTGGGGGGGACAGAACACTGAAGCTTTCTTT.

This clone has more than one count but fewer than ten. The CDR3 nucleotides read TGTGCCAGTAGTTCACAGCCCTATAGCAATCAGCCCCAGCATTTT. This codes for CASSSQPYSNQPQHF. The chain employs TRBV19 and TRBJ1-5, with unresolved D. The CDR3 contains 15 residues. The germline V gene has CDR1 LNHDA and CDR2 SQIVND (reference sequence). V was shortened by 5 bases and J by 0 bases, with 11 bases between the two germline ends.

The V gene is TRBV6-4, the J gene TRBJ2-2, with 7 nucleotides matching TRBD2. The trim removed 3 bases at V and 1 base at J, leaving 2 bases unmatched. CDR3 size: 15 residues. In germline, CDR1 is MRHNA, CDR2 SNTAGT. CDR3 sequence reads: CASSEASGNTGELFF. The CDR3 coding sequence is TGTGCCAGCAGTGAAGCTAGCGGGAACACCGGGGAGCTGTTTTTT.

The chain uses TRBV7-9 and TRBJ2-5; TRBD1 matches at 9 bases. V trimming: 4 bases; J trimming: 2 bases; junction bases outside the gene matches: 5. The CDR3 runs to 15 residues. In germline, CDR1 is SEHNR, CDR2 FQNEAQ (reference sequence). The CDR3 sequence is CASSSLTGGQETQYF. DNA for the CDR3: TGTGCCAGCAGCTCACTGACAGGGGGACAAGAGACCCAGTACTTC. The complete variable domain, with remaining parts taken from reference TRBV7-9 and TRBJ2-5, reads DTGVSQNPRHKITKRGQNVTFRCDPISEHNRLYWYRQTLGQGPEFLTYFQNEAQLEKSRLLSDRFSAERPKGSFSTLEIQRTEQGDSAMYLCASSSLTGGQETQYFGPGTRLLVL.

The CDR3 loop reads CASSESHRGSTEAFF. The DNA of the CDR3 is TGCGCCAGCAGTGAGTCGCATAGGGGCAGCACTGAAGCTTTCTTT. The chain uses TRBV10-2 and TRBJ1-1, with D perhaps TRBD1 (5 bases). The germline V and J ends were trimmed by 0 bases and 4 bases, with 12 bases remaining between them. Germline V lookup: CDR1 WSHSY, CDR2 SAAADI. The CDR3 extends over 15 amino acids.